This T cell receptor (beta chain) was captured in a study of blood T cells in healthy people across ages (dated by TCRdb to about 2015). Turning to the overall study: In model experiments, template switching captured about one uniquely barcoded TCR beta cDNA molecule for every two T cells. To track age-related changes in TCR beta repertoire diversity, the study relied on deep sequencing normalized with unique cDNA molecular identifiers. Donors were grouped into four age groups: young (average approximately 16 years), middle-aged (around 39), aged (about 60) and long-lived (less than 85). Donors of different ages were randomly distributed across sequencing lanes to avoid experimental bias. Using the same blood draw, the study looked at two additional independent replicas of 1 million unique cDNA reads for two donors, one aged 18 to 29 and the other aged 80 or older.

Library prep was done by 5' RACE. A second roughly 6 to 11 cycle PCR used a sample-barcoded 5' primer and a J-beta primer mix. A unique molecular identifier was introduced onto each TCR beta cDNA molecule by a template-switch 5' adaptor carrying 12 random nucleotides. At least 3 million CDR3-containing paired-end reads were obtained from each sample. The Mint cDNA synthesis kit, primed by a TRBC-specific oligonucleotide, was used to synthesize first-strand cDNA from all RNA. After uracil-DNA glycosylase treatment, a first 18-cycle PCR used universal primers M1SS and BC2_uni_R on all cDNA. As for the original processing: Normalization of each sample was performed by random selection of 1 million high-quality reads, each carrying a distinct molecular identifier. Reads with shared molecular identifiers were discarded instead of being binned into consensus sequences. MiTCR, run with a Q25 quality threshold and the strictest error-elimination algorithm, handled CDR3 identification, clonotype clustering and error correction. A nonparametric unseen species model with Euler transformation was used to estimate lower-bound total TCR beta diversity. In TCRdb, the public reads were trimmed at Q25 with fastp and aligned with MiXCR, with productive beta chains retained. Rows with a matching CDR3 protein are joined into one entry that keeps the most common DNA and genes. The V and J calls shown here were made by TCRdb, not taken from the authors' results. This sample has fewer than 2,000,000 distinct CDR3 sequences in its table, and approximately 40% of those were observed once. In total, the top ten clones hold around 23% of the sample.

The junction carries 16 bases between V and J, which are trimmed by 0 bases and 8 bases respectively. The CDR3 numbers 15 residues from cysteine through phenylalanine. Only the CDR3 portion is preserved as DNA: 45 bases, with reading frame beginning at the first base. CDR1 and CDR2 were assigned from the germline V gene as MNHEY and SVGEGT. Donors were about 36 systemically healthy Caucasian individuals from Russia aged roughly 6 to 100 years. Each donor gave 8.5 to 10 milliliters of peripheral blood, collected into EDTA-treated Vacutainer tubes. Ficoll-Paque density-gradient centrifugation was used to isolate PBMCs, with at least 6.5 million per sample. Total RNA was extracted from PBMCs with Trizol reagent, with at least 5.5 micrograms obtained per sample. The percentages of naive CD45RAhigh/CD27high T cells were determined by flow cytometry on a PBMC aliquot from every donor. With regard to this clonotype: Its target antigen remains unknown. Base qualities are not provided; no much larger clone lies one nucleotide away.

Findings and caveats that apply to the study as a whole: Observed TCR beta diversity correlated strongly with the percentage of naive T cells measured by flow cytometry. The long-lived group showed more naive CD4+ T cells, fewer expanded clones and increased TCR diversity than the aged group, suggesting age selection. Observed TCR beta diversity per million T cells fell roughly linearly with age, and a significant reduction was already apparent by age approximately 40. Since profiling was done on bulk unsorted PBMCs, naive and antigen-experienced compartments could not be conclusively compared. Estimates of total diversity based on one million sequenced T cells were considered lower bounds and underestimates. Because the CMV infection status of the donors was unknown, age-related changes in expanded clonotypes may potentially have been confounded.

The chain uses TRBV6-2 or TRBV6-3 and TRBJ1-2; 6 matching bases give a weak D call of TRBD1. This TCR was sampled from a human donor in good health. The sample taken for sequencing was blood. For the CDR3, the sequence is CASSYSPGTSGGYTF. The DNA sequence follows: TGTGCCAGCAGTTACTCGCCCGGGACAAGCGGGGGCTACACCTTC.